The 10 T cell receptor beta chains below come from one sample, sequenced in a study of cytomegalovirus exposure and HLA in healthy donors. The protocol was immunoSEQ multiplex PCR, while the TCRdb copy is restricted to in-frame clones and leaves out a portion. The table lists about 69,000 clones, around 93% of them singletons, with 0.9% to 1.2% in the top ten. The source material was PBMCs. The receptor set was obtained from a woman aged 18-29 years in good health and CMV-seronegative.

V and J are TRBV13 and TRBJ2-7, with 12 bases fitting TRBD2. V dropped 5 bases and J dropped 1; count of bases not matched to a gene: 6. The CDR3 consists of 16 residues. Germline-derived CDR1 and CDR2 are PRHDT and FYEKMQ (reference sequence). This CDR3 reads CASSARLAGVSYEQYF. The CDR3 nucleotides are TGTGCCAGCAGCGCAAGACTAGCGGGAGTTTCCTACGAGCAGTACTTC.

V gene TRBV7-9 combines with J gene TRBJ2-7; 9 nucleotides match TRBD1. Germline V gene sequence: CDR1 SEHNR, CDR2 FQNEAQ (reference sequence). CDR3 length: 14 residues. Trimming took 10 bases from V and 2 from J; bases not matched to a gene: 9. CDR3 nucleotides: TGTGCCACCTTACCCGGGACAGGGACCTACGAGCAGTACTTC. Protein sequence: CATLPGTGTYEQYF.

This clone was observed once. The chain links TRBV10-1 to TRBJ2-6, with D unresolved. V lost 10 bases, J lost 5 bases, and 27 bases lay in between. The CDR3 consists of 18 residues. CDR1 is WNHNN, CDR2 SYGVQD, per germline (reference sequence). The CDR3 reads CATVNYQDRKSRANVLTF. The CDR3 DNA is TGCGCCACAGTCAACTATCAAGATCGCAAAAGTCGGGCCAACGTCCTGACTTTC.

J is TRBJ1-1 and V is TRBV5-1; tentatively, D is TRBD1 (6 bases). The germline gives CDR1 SGHRS, CDR2 YFSETQ. Trimming cost V 4 bases and J 2 bases, with 9 bases left between them. The CDR3 has 13 amino acids. This chain's CDR3 is CASSNRENTEAFF. In nucleotides, the CDR3 is TGCGCCAGCAGCAACAGGGAAAACACTGAAGCTTTCTTT.

The chain couples TRBV19 to TRBJ2-3; 10 positions match TRBD1. The CDR3 is 15 residues long. V trimming: 3 bases; J trimming: 5 bases; junction bases outside the gene matches: 5. CDR1 is LNHDA, CDR2 SQIVND, per germline (reference sequence). Here the CDR3 reads CASSISGTGVDTQYF. The CDR3 DNA follows: TGTGCCAGTAGTATCTCCGGGACAGGGGTAGATACGCAGTATTTT.

The V and J genes are TRBV28 and TRBJ1-2; D is unresolved. Germline CDR1 MDHEN, CDR2 SYDVKM. The length of the CDR3 is 12 residues. V shed 11 bases and J shed 5 bases, with 15 bases lying between them. In nucleotides, the CDR3 is TGTGCCTCCCTGGAAGAGACATATGGCTACACCTTC. Translated: CASLEETYGYTF.

The rearrangement uses TRBV5-4 and TRBJ2-1, with a tentative D call TRBD2 (7 bases). The CDR3 is 14 residues long. The V end was cut by 0 bases, the J end by 6 bases, with 10 bases between. Germline V CDR1 and CDR2: SGHNT, YYREEE (reference sequence). The CDR3, as DNA: TGTGCCAGCAGCTTGGACCGGGGGGCCAATGAGCAGTTCTTC. This translates into CASSLDRGANEQFF. Full variable domain (rest looked up from reference TRBV5-4 and TRBJ2-1): ETGVTQSPTHLIKTRGQQVTLRCSSQSGHNTVSWYQQALGQGPQFIFQYYREEENGRGNFPPRFSGLQFPNYSSELNVNALELDDSALYLCASSLDRGANEQFFGPGTRLTVL.

The rearrangement links TRBV30 to TRBJ1-2; no reliable D call. The V end was cut by 4 bases, the J end by 5 bases, with 11 bases between. Germline V gene sequence: CDR1 GTSNPN, CDR2 SVGIG (reference sequence). This CDR3 has 12 residues. For the CDR3, the DNA is TGTGCCTGGAATGTTGAGGAGTATGGCTACACCTTC. It is translated as CAWNVEEYGYTF.

The chain recombines TRBV2 with TRBJ2-2; D unclear. Germline V gene sequence: CDR1 SNHLY, CDR2 FYNNEI. CDR3 length equals 13 residues. V gave up 4 bases and J gave up 3 bases, with 6 bases separating them. This CDR3 reads CASSVPDTGELFF. The CDR3 DNA reads as TGTGCCAGCAGTGTTCCCGACACCGGGGAGCTGTTTTTT.

This clone was counted a single time. The chain combines TRBV9 with TRBJ2-2; 8 nucleotides match TRBD1. V shed 2 bases, J shed 3 bases, and the junction held 6 bases outside the gene matches. Germline V gene data show CDR1 as SGDLS and CDR2 as YYNGEE. This CDR3 has 16 amino acids. CDR3 sequence reads: CASSVSGGAYTGELFF. DNA for the CDR3: TGTGCCAGCAGCGTTTCAGGGGGCGCCTACACCGGGGAGCTGTTTTTT.